This T cell receptor (beta chain) was sequenced for a study of blood T cells in healthy people across ages. Study results and limitations: It was held that the diversity estimates obtained from one million T cells were underestimates. Any conclusive comparison of naive versus antigen-experienced cells was prevented by using unsorted PBMCs. Because donor CMV status was unknown, expanded clonotype changes were possibly confounded.

Worth noting for this clonotype: Its antigen is undetermined.

PCR was performed a second time for about 6 to 11 cycles using a sample-barcoded 5' primer and a J-beta primer mix. Sequencing yielded, for each sample, at least 3 million paired-end reads carrying CDR3. One entry per CDR3 protein, called by TCRdb with MiXCR from the 5' RACE reads. The table shows about 780,000 distinct CDR3 sequences, with 46% occurring only once. Sequencing was carried out using blood. The origin of this receptor is a man older than 75 in good health.

The CDR3 bases are TGCAGTGCTAGGGAGGGGGGATCCTACAATGAGCAGTACTTC. The encoded protein is CSAREGGSYNEQYF. The rearrangement links TRBV20-1 to TRBJ2-1, with D perhaps assigned TRBD1 or TRBD2 (6 bases each). TRBJ2-7 explains the end of the DNA better; the J call may be wrong. The length of the CDR3 is 14 residues. In germline, CDR1 is DFQATT, CDR2 SNEGSKA (reference sequence).